This T cell receptor beta chain was observed in a study of CD8+ T cells in alopecia areata. Study background: Patients received oral tofacitinib, 5 to 10 mg twice daily, for moderate-to-severe alopecia areata.

Following RNA extraction, reverse transcription yielded cDNA that acted as the sequencing template. Data came from immunoSEQ multiplex PCR; TCRdb stores just in-frame clones and leaves some out. The sample includes 200,000 or so clones, roughly 64% seen only once; the top ten take under 7%. Treatment described: oral pan-JAK inhibitor, 5-10 mg twice daily. Germline loops: CDR1 SQVTM, CDR2 ANQGSEA. The CDR3 has 11 residues. V gave up 4 bases and J gave up 7 bases, with 10 bases separating them. The sequenced sample was CD4+ T cells sorted from blood, obtained at week 24, from a patient treated with tofacitinib. The J gene is TRBJ1-2, the V gene TRBV29-1; D is possibly TRBD1 (5 bases). The sequence derives from a human donor with alopecia areata. The CDR3 region has the DNA TGCAGCGTTGTCACGGGGCTTGGCTACACCTTC. It encodes CSVVTGLGYTF.